Listed below are T cell receptor beta chains from one sample, sequenced in a study of control samples from healthy donors and cancer patients. Sequencing used immunoSEQ multiplex PCR; TCRdb keeps in-frame clones, though not all of them. The sample yields around 97,000 clones, 85% to 90% seen once. Material for sequencing was PBMCs. Receptors originate from a man aged 60 to 69 with lung cancer. CDR3s include the opening cysteine and the closing phenylalanine or tryptophan. Fields, in order: J gene, V gene, D gene, clone size, CDR3 protein, CDR3 DNA. The D gene is left open where the match is weak. Expanded clones get a size class; other rows say once, few or many, or leave the size out.

j_call: TRBJ1-2; v_call: TRBV30; d_call: TRBD1; clone_size: once; cdr3_aa: CAWSAPITGGGYTF; cdr3_nt: TGTGCCTGGAGTGCCCCTATCACAGGGGGCGGCTACACCTTC
j_call: TRBJ2-3; v_call: TRBV18; d_call: TRBD1; clone_size: .; cdr3_aa: CASSPPTGGDRTDTQYF; cdr3_nt: TGTGCCAGCTCACCACCTACAGGGGGCGATAGAACAGATACGCAGTATTTT
j_call: TRBJ1-2; v_call: TRBV20-1; d_call: .; clone_size: .; cdr3_aa: CSARAHYGYTF; cdr3_nt: TGCAGTGCTAGAGCTCACTATGGCTACACCTTC
j_call: TRBJ1-5; v_call: TRBV10-1; d_call: .; clone_size: .; cdr3_aa: CASSNDLKEPQHF; cdr3_nt: TGCGCCAGCAGTAATGACCTGAAGGAGCCCCAGCATTTT
j_call: TRBJ2-3; v_call: TRBV18; d_call: .; clone_size: .; cdr3_aa: CASSPPIKELESQYF; cdr3_nt: TGTGCCAGCTCACCTCCAATCAAAGAGCTGGAGTCGCAGTATTTT
j_call: TRBJ2-3; v_call: TRBV10-1; d_call: .; clone_size: .; cdr3_aa: CASSESGTKPTDTQYF; cdr3_nt: TGCGCCAGCAGTGAGTCAGGGACCAAACCCACAGATACGCAGTATTTT
j_call: TRBJ1-1; v_call: TRBV6-2/TRBV6-3; d_call: TRBD1; clone_size: .; cdr3_aa: CASSYSKGANTEAFF; cdr3_nt: TGTGCCAGCAGTTACTCGAAGGGGGCAAACACTGAAGCTTTCTTT
j_call: TRBJ2-2; v_call: TRBV5-1; d_call: .; clone_size: .; cdr3_aa: CASSLVGNTGELFF; cdr3_nt: TGCGCCAGCAGCTTGGTAGGGAACACCGGGGAGCTGTTTTTT
j_call: TRBJ1-1; v_call: TRBV29-1; d_call: .; clone_size: .; cdr3_aa: CSVESPGEAAFF; cdr3_nt: TGCAGCGTTGAGAGTCCTGGAGAGGCAGCTTTCTTT
j_call: TRBJ1-1; v_call: TRBV12-3/TRBV12-4; d_call: .; clone_size: .; cdr3_aa: CASSLGDTAEAFF; cdr3_nt: TGTGCCAGCAGTTTAGGGGATACCGCTGAAGCTTTCTTT
j_call: TRBJ2-5; v_call: TRBV5-1; d_call: TRBD1; clone_size: .; cdr3_aa: CASCPRTGGETQYF; cdr3_nt: TGCGCCAGCTGCCCAAGGACAGGAGGAGAGACCCAGTACTTC
j_call: TRBJ1-4; v_call: TRBV14; d_call: .; clone_size: .; cdr3_aa: CASSQDFATNEKLFF; cdr3_nt: TGTGCCAGCAGCCAAGATTTCGCAACTAATGAAAAACTGTTTTTT
j_call: TRBJ1-5; v_call: TRBV5-6; d_call: .; clone_size: .; cdr3_aa: CASSFLNQPQHF; cdr3_nt: TGTGCCAGCAGCTTCCTCAATCAGCCCCAGCATTTT
j_call: TRBJ1-1; v_call: TRBV5-5; d_call: .; clone_size: .; cdr3_aa: CASSVGFVNTEAFF; cdr3_nt: TGTGCCAGCAGCGTGGGATTCGTGAACACTGAAGCTTTCTTT
j_call: TRBJ2-1; v_call: TRBV24-1; d_call: .; clone_size: .; cdr3_aa: CATSDRLSSYNEQFF; cdr3_nt: TGTGCCACCAGTGACCGACTCAGCTCCTACAATGAGCAGTTCTTC
j_call: TRBJ1-2; v_call: TRBV10-2; d_call: .; clone_size: .; cdr3_aa: CASSENSYGYTF; cdr3_nt: TGCGCCAGCAGTGAGAACAGCTATGGCTACACCTTC
j_call: TRBJ1-1; v_call: TRBV29-1; d_call: TRBD1; clone_size: few; cdr3_aa: CSARPTRDRGGEAFF; cdr3_nt: TGCAGCGCCCGTCCAACCCGGGACAGGGGGGGTGAAGCTTTCTTT
j_call: TRBJ2-5; v_call: TRBV5-4; d_call: TRBD2; clone_size: .; cdr3_aa: CASRPDFVRGGYQETQYF; cdr3_nt: TGTGCCAGCAGACCCGATTTCGTCCGCGGGGGGTACCAAGAGACCCAGTACTTC